Presented here are 27 T cell receptor beta chains from one specimen sequenced in a study of control samples from healthy donors and cancer patients. The repertoire was sequenced with immunoSEQ multiplex PCR; TCRdb's copy has only in-frame clones and lacks some. The sample holds about 110,000 clones, approximately 90% seen once. The sequenced sample was blood. These receptors were collected from a woman aged 45 to 65 in good health.

This chain connects TRBV6-5 to TRBJ2-7, with D hard to call. Germline lookup yields CDR1 MNHEY and CDR2 SVGAGI. The CDR3 length is 14 residues. V lost 8 bases and J lost 1, with 15 bases in between. CDR3 nucleotide sequence: TGTGCCAGCGCGGTGTCAGTCCTGTCCTACGAGCAGTACTTC. It is translated as CASAVSVLSYEQYF.

The rearrangement links TRBV7-9 to TRBJ1-1; 8 nucleotides agree with TRBD1. Trimming took 3 bases from V and 3 from J; bases not matched to a gene: 6. Germline CDR1 SEHNR, CDR2 FQNEAQ (reference sequence). This CDR3 has 15 amino acids. CDR3 nucleotide sequence: TGTGCCAGCAGCTTCTTCGACAGGGGAGACACTGAAGCTTTCTTT. Translation: CASSFFDRGDTEAFF.

The chain links TRBV18 to TRBJ1-1, with D uncertain. V was clipped by 0 bases and J by 3 bases, with 11 bases between them. This CDR3 is built from 15 residues. From germline, CDR1 is KGHSH and CDR2 LQKENI. DNA for the CDR3: TGTGCCAGCTCACCACCTGGGGTTTGGGACACTGAAGCTTTCTTT. Its translation: CASSPPGVWDTEAFF.

The genes are TRBV4-1 and TRBJ1-2; maybe TRBD1 (6 bases). The V gene's germline CDR1 is MGHRA and CDR2 YSYEKL. With 0 bases removed from V and 10 bases from J, the gap between germline ends came to 6 bases. The CDR3 loop spans 11 amino acids. The CDR3: CASSQEGAYTF. The CDR3 DNA is TGCGCCAGCAGCCAAGAGGGGGCCTACACCTTC.

This clone was seen only once. The V and J genes are TRBV6-5 and TRBJ1-5; tentatively, D is TRBD1 (5 bases). There are 14 residues in the CDR3. CDR1 is MNHEY, CDR2 SVGAGI, per germline. The germline V and J ends were trimmed by 0 bases and 11 bases, with 14 bases remaining between them. DNA of the CDR3: TGTGCCAGCAGTTACTCGATCGGGGCCCAGGCCCAGCATTTT. It yields the protein CASSYSIGAQAQHF.

V gene TRBV29-1 combines with J gene TRBJ2-2; D might be TRBD2 (5 bases). Germline values: CDR1 SQVTM, CDR2 ANQGSEA. The CDR3 consists of 14 residues. Trimming left V 3 bases short and J 4 bases short, with 12 bases between. CDR3 nucleotides: TGCAGCGTTGATTCGGGGAGAGTCACCGGGGAGCTGTTTTTT. Amino acid sequence: CSVDSGRVTGELFF.

This rearrangement joins TRBV27 to TRBJ1-1, with D maybe TRBD1 (5 bases). CDR1 and CDR2 (germline): MNHEY, SMNVEV (reference sequence). There are 15 residues in the CDR3. Trimming cost V 0 bases and J 1 base, with 9 bases left between them. The CDR3 coding sequence is TGTGCCAGCAGTTTATCGTGGCAGGGGAACACTGAAGCTTTCTTT. This encodes CASSLSWQGNTEAFF.

On this clone: Mismatch with germline at one junction end may stem from a read error. This chain joins TRBV11-2 and TRBJ2-7; TRBD1 matches at 9 bases. The germline CDR1 and CDR2 sequences are SGHAT and FQNNGV. This CDR3 region has 15 residues. CDR3: CASNAGTGTSHEQYF. The CDR3 nucleotides read TGTGCCAGCAATGCCGGGACAGGGACCTCCCACGAGCAGTACTTC.

This clone is a singleton in its sample. The rearrangement uses TRBV29-1 and TRBJ2-7; D remains unclear. The CDR3 sequence is 13 residues long. Germline CDR1 reads SQVTM; CDR2 reads ANQGSEA. V was clipped by 4 bases and J by 7 bases, with 17 bases between them. The CDR3 DNA follows: TGCAGCGTTGGGATGGCAAGGTCGAGGGAGCAGTACTTC. As protein: CSVGMARSREQYF.

V and J are TRBV20-1 and TRBJ1-1, with 8 bases aligning to TRBD1. Per germline, CDR1 DFQATT and CDR2 SNEGSKA (reference sequence). V lost 7 bases to trimming and J lost 6 bases; unmatched junction nucleotides: 4. This CDR3 contains 11 residues. The CDR3 is CSGQGFAEAFF. As DNA, the CDR3 is TGCAGTGGACAGGGGTTCGCTGAAGCTTTCTTT.

The chain is built from TRBV27 and TRBJ2-1, with 10 bases lining up with TRBD1. The CDR3 length is 15 residues. Germline assignment: CDR1 MNHEY and CDR2 SMNVEV (reference sequence). J gave up 9 bases and V 5 bases, and 10 bases lay outside the gene matches. The CDR3 DNA follows: TGTGCCAGCAGTAAAGACAGGGGGCCCCTCAGTGAGCAGTTCTTC. Encoded protein: CASSKDRGPLSEQFF.

This clone was detected only a few times. The J gene is TRBJ1-4, the V gene TRBV25-1; weak D call: TRBD1 (5 bases). The germline V gene encodes CDR1 MGHDK and CDR2 SYGVNS. The V end was cut by 8 bases, the J end by 12 bases, with 16 bases between. The CDR3 has 12 amino acids. Here the CDR3 reads CASHPGTGELFF. The CDR3 DNA is TGTGCCAGCCACCCAGGGACGGGCGAACTGTTTTTT.

This clone came up a few times. One end of the junction fails to match germline, which may point to a read error. The chain is built from TRBV4-3 and TRBJ1-1, with 8 bases aligning to TRBD1. Germline lookup yields CDR1 LGHNA and CDR2 YSLEER. The CDR3 is 15 residues long. The CDR3 reads CASSHTGGLKTEAFF. For the CDR3, the DNA is TGCGCCAGCAGCCATACAGGGGGGCTGAAGACTGAAGCTTTCTTT.

The rearrangement links TRBV5-1 to TRBJ2-1; D unresolved. Germline CDR1 and CDR2: SGHRS and YFSETQ. Trimming stripped 3 bases from V and 6 bases from J, with 10 bases between. The CDR3 consists of 13 residues. CDR3 nucleotide sequence: TGCGCCAGCAGCTCCCCTCGTATCAATGAGCAGTTCTTC. Its translation: CASSSPRINEQFF.

The chain recombines TRBV19 with TRBJ1-1; no definite D call. The length of the CDR3 is 15 residues. Trimming removed 4 bases at V and 0 bases at J, with 12 bases between. Germline V CDR1 and CDR2: LNHDA, SQIVND (reference sequence). CDR3 nucleotides: TGTGCCAGTAGTAGTTTATTTGTAATGAACACTGAAGCTTTCTTT. Translating it yields CASSSLFVMNTEAFF.

This chain joins TRBV5-8 and TRBJ2-5; possibly TRBD1 for D (5 bases). The CDR3 spans 14 residues. Germline CDR1 reads SGHTS; CDR2 reads YDEGEE. Between the trimmed V and J ends, which lost 0 bases and 1 base, there was a span of 7 bases. The CDR3: CASSLAGLQETQYF. The CDR3, as DNA: TGTGCCAGCAGCTTGGCAGGGCTCCAAGAGACCCAGTACTTC.

CDR3 loop: CATSDSDPSSYNEQFF. CDR3 coding DNA: TGTGCCACCAGTGATTCGGACCCGAGCTCCTACAATGAGCAGTTCTTC. The rearrangement links TRBV24-1 to TRBJ2-1; D not resolved. This CDR3 has 16 amino acids. Germline loops: CDR1 KGHDR, CDR2 SFDVKD. With 2 bases removed from V and 0 bases from J, the gap between germline ends came to 10 bases.

The chain is built from TRBV27 and TRBJ1-2, with D perhaps TRBD1 (5 bases). The CDR3 is 13 amino acids. V was shortened by 6 bases and J by 2 bases, with 10 bases between the two germline ends. Germline CDR1 reads MNHEY; CDR2 reads SMNVEV (reference sequence). CDR3 sequence reads: CASRRDSNYGYTF. CDR3 DNA: TGTGCCAGCAGACGCGACAGCAACTATGGCTACACCTTC.

This clone was counted a single time. The chain couples TRBV5-4 to TRBJ2-3; tentatively, D is TRBD2 (5 bases). The V end lost 0 bases, the J end lost 6 bases, and 20 bases lay between the germline ends. CDR3 length equals 17 residues. The V gene's germline CDR1 is SGHNT and CDR2 YYREEE (reference sequence). The CDR3 nucleotides read TGTGCCAGCAGCTTGGCCCGTCGGCTAGACGGGATGGATACGCAGTATTTT. It encodes CASSLARRLDGMDTQYF.

V and J are TRBV19 and TRBJ2-7; D is possibly TRBD2 (7 bases). The CDR3 loop spans 11 amino acids. Looked up from germline, CDR1 is LNHDA and CDR2 is SQIVND (reference sequence). V was pared by 6 bases and J by 7 bases, with 10 bases between. The CDR3 DNA sequence: TGTGCCAGTAGCGGGGGGCTTGAGCAGTACTTC. It is translated as CASSGGLEQYF.

The CDR3, as DNA: TGTGCCAGCAGCTTAGGGTCCGCGCCCGGGGAGCTGTTTTTT. It encodes CASSLGSAPGELFF. The rearrangement uses TRBV11-2 and TRBJ2-2; D gene ambiguous. Germline-derived CDR1 and CDR2 are SGHAT and FQNNGV. The CDR3 is made up of 14 amino acids. With 1 base removed from V and 6 bases from J, the gap between germline ends came to 9 bases.

The chain carries TRBV30 and TRBJ1-1; D is unresolved. The CDR3 has 10 residues. Germline V gene sequence: CDR1 GTSNPN, CDR2 SVGIG (reference sequence). The V end was cut by 1 base, the J end by 12 bases, with 9 bases between. The CDR3 DNA is TGTGCCTGGAGTGGAACCGCGTCTTTCTTT. Protein: CAWSGTASFF.

This chain joins TRBV30 and TRBJ2-7; 7 bases match TRBD2. The V segment lost 3 bases and the J segment 3 bases; nucleotides outside the gene matches: 8. The CDR3 covers 14 residues. CDR1 and CDR2 (germline): GTSNPN, SVGIG (reference sequence). In nucleotides, the CDR3 is TGTGCCTGGAGCTACGGGGGGAACCGCTACGAGCAGTACGTC. This gives the protein CAWSYGGNRYEQYV.

V usage is TRBV5-1 and J usage is TRBJ1-1; D call uncertain. CDR3 length: 14 amino acids. The germline V gene has CDR1 SGHRS and CDR2 YFSETQ. The V gene lost 2 bases and the J gene lost 1 base, with 9 bases spanning the gap. The chain's CDR3 is CASSFPRANTEAFF. The CDR3 nucleotides are TGCGCCAGCAGCTTTCCTCGCGCGAACACTGAAGCTTTCTTT.

This chain connects TRBV30 to TRBJ1-5; D is perhaps TRBD1 (5 bases). The CDR3 runs to 13 residues. The V end was cut by 5 bases, the J end by 7 bases, with 15 bases between. Germline CDR1 and CDR2: GTSNPN and SVGIG (reference sequence). CDR3 amino acids: CAWALGGGQPQHF. The CDR3 region has the DNA TGTGCCTGGGCTCTCGGGGGAGGCCAGCCCCAGCATTTT.

This sequence joins TRBV19 and TRBJ1-4, with D uncertain. The germline V gene has CDR1 LNHDA and CDR2 SQIVND (reference sequence). V shed 2 bases and J shed 0 bases, with 13 bases lying between them. CDR3 length equals 17 residues. The CDR3: CASSITQAFATNEKLFF. CDR3 nucleotides: TGTGCCAGTAGTATAACGCAAGCCTTTGCAACTAATGAAAAACTGTTTTTT.

This clone was detected once. The chain combines TRBV2 with TRBJ1-2, with D perhaps TRBD1 (6 bases). The CDR3 covers 15 residues. The V gene's germline CDR1 is SNHLY and CDR2 FYNNEI. V lost 2 bases, J lost 4 bases, and 14 bases lay in between. CDR3 sequence: CASSESVSRGYGYTF. CDR3 nucleotides: TGTGCCAGCAGTGAAAGTGTATCCAGGGGCTATGGCTACACCTTC.